A selection of T cell receptor beta chains follows, all from one sample in a study of human T cells and chemical hapten exposure. Via MiXCR, TCRdb re-called the RACE reads, giving one row per CDR3 protein. The sample includes 99,000 or so distinct CDR3 sequences, under 40% seen only once; the top ten take about 2.7%. The sample was whole blood, taken in connection with sensitization to the hapten diphenylcyclopropenone (DPC). Receptor source: a man aged 40-55 years with alopecia areata. Some clones in this sample may be carry-over from other donors' samples. Each CDR3 is given with its conserved first and last residue. A D gene is named only where the DNA matches it firmly.

v_gene	d_gene	len	j_gene	CDR3aa
TRBV2	.	13	TRBJ1-5	CASSWYSNQPQHF
TRBV7-8	TRBD2	15	TRBJ2-3	CASSWIAGSTDTQYF
TRBV3-1	.	15	TRBJ2-3	CASSQGAGSTDTQYF
TRBV28	TRBD1	14	TRBJ1-2	CASGRTGTGDGYTF
TRBV20-1	.	13	TRBJ2-1	CSVRDTWGSEQFF
TRBV7-9	.	16	TRBJ2-3	CASSLGVQIRTDTQYF
TRBV20-1	TRBD1	17	TRBJ1-4	CSARRQGLGITNEKLFF
TRBV28	TRBD2	15	TRBJ2-5	CASSPVAGGGETQYF
TRBV5-1	.	14	TRBJ1-4	CASSVQGSGEKLFF
TRBV25-1	.	15	TRBJ2-7	CASSEYRTAAYEQYF
TRBV18	.	15	TRBJ1-5	CASSLGPPGGQPQHF
TRBV11-2	.	15	TRBJ2-3	CASSLTRGGADTQYF
TRBV5-4	.	15	TRBJ2-3	CASSLSDGYTDTQYF
TRBV14	TRBD2	17	TRBJ2-5	CASSYLLGGARQETQYF
TRBV29-1	TRBD1	14	TRBJ2-1	CSVGGQGARNEQFF
TRBV20-1	.	14	TRBJ2-7	CSARGPGSSYEQYF
TRBV7-9	.	14	TRBJ1-1	CASRPREGNTEAFF
TRBV27	TRBD2	14	TRBJ2-1	CASSTGGGRNEQFF
TRBV18	TRBD2	17	TRBJ2-3	CASSLGLAGGQGDTQYF
TRBV20-1	.	10	TRBJ2-7	CSALLEEQYF
TRBV10-3	.	12	TRBJ2-1	CAISDEDNEQFF
TRBV2	TRBD1	15	TRBJ2-3	CASRDRDRGTDTQYF
TRBV7-2	.	15	TRBJ2-1	CASSPRPGTKNEQFF
TRBV20-1	TRBD2	15	TRBJ2-7	CSAGTSGRQSYEQYF
TRBV7-2	.	13	TRBJ2-5	CASSLVPEETQYF
TRBV6-5	TRBD1	15	TRBJ2-1	CASSWGQGAYNEQFF
TRBV5-4	.	14	TRBJ2-1	CASSLRGWNNEQFF
TRBV7-2	.	14	TRBJ2-5	CASSEGSGAETQYF
TRBV29-1	TRBD2	15	TRBJ2-3	CSVPGLAASRDTQYF
TRBV14	TRBD2	19	TRBJ2-6	CASSHRLAGASSGANVLTF
TRBV28	TRBD2	12	TRBJ2-1	CASRGLAHEQFF
TRBV5-1	TRBD1	15	TRBJ2-6	CASQTGVTGANVLTF
TRBV28	.	14	TRBJ1-5	CASSFGGARQPQHF
TRBV20-1	.	14	TRBJ2-1	CSALAGTGYNEQFF
TRBV12-3/TRBV12-4	.	14	TRBJ2-3	CASSLTGFGDTQYF
TRBV20-1	TRBD1	16	TRBJ2-2	CSAPDRAALNTGELFF
TRBV29-1	.	11	TRBJ1-3	CSVRSGNTIYF
TRBV11-2	.	16	TRBJ1-6	CASSQQGSSYNSPLHF
TRBV2	.	15	TRBJ1-2	CASSDRGPFYSGYTF
TRBV12-3/TRBV12-4	.	11	TRBJ1-1	CASSPRTEAFF
TRBV10-2	.	15	TRBJ1-2	CASSEPRTANYGYTF
TRBV19	TRBD2	12	TRBJ2-1	CASPNGRNEQFF
TRBV25-1	TRBD2	15	TRBJ2-5	CASSEGRAGGETQYF
TRBV30	TRBD2	17	TRBJ2-2	CAWSFILAGVYPGELFF
TRBV28	.	14	TRBJ1-2	CASRPGDGYYGYNF